These 5 T cell receptor beta chains share one sample of origin, sequenced in a study of blood T cell repertoires in COVID-19. TCRdb keeps only in-frame clones here, not all; method: immunoSEQ multiplex PCR. Of 150,000 or so clones listed, around 88% are singletons. The sample was peripheral blood. Every receptor here comes from a human donor in a cohort sampled during active COVID-19.

The chain has TRBV2 and TRBJ1-1, with D possibly being TRBD1 (6 bases). This CDR3 is built from 13 residues. V lost 4 bases and J lost 3, with 9 bases in between. CDR1 is SNHLY and CDR2 is FYNNEI in the germline V gene. This CDR3 is CASSVRGYTEAFF. The CDR3 DNA follows: TGTGCCAGCAGTGTCAGGGGATACACTGAAGCTTTCTTT.

V is TRBV30 and J is TRBJ1-2, with D maybe TRBD1 (5 bases). This CDR3 comprises 15 residues. Trimming shortened V by 0 bases and J by 2 bases, and 13 bases separated the two germline ends. Germline lookup yields CDR1 GTSNPN and CDR2 SVGIG (reference sequence). The chain's CDR3 is CAWSVRQISNYGYTF. The CDR3 coding sequence is TGTGCCTGGAGTGTGAGACAGATCTCAAACTATGGCTACACCTTC.

CDR3 in amino acids: CASRLGRDQPQHF. CDR3 coding DNA: TGTGCCAGTCGCCTGGGGAGGGATCAGCCCCAGCATTTT. The V gene is TRBV27, the J gene TRBJ1-5, with unresolved D. CDR1 is MNHEY and CDR2 is SMNVEV in the germline V gene (reference sequence). The V and J ends lost 9 bases and 5 bases respectively, with 14 bases between them. The CDR3 is made up of 13 amino acids.

This rearrangement joins TRBV27 to TRBJ2-7, with 7 bases that match TRBD2. Germline V gives CDR1 MNHEY, CDR2 SMNVEV (reference sequence). V shed 3 bases and J 0 bases; nucleotides not matched to a gene: 5. The CDR3 is 15 amino acids. CDR3 loop: CASSFRAGASYEQYF. The CDR3 nucleotides read TGTGCCAGCAGTTTTCGGGCGGGAGCCTCCTACGAGCAGTACTTC.

The chain joins TRBV15 to TRBJ1-3; 8 bases line up with TRBD1. Trimming cost V 3 bases and J 0 bases; bases outside gene matches: 4. Per the germline V gene, CDR1 is LNHNV and CDR2 is YYDKDF (reference sequence). The CDR3 covers 16 residues. CDR3 sequence: CATSRGTGTSGNTIYF. The DNA of the CDR3 is TGTGCCACCAGCAGGGGGACAGGAACCTCTGGAAACACCATATATTTT. The variable domain in full, completed from reference TRBV15 and TRBJ1-3, reads DAMVIQNPRYQVTQFGKPVTLSCSQTLNHNVMYWYQQKSSQAPKLLFHYYDKDFNNEADTPDNFQSRRPNTSFCFLDIRSPGLGDTAMYLCATSRGTGTSGNTIYFGEGSWLTVV.